This entry lists 16 T cell receptor beta chains sequenced from one sample in a study of control samples from healthy donors and cancer patients. Clones were read by immunoSEQ multiplex PCR, and TCRdb kept only the in-frame ones, dropping some. The repertoire holds more than 150,000 clones, with 80% to 95% as singletons. Sequencing was performed on blood. Source of these receptors: a man younger than 35 in good health.

This chain links TRBV19 with TRBJ1-3; D not certain. From germline, CDR1 is LNHDA and CDR2 SQIVND (reference sequence). The ends were cut back, 5 bases at V and 0 bases at J, with 14 bases in the middle. The CDR3 totals 16 residues. CDR3 loop: CASSAQLRGSGNTIYF. For the CDR3, the DNA is TGTGCCAGTAGTGCCCAATTACGCGGCTCTGGAAACACCATATATTTT. The variable domain in full, with the rest retrieved from reference TRBV19 and TRBJ1-3, is DGGITQSPKYLFRKEGQNVTLSCEQNLNHDAMYWYRQDPGQGLRLIYYSQIVNDFQKGDIAEGYSVSREKKESFPLTVTSAQKNPTAFYLCASSAQLRGSGNTIYFGEGSWLTVV.

V usage is TRBV24-1 and J usage is TRBJ2-2, with D unclear. The CDR3 runs to 16 residues. CDR1 and CDR2 (germline): KGHDR, SFDVKD. Trimming took off 0 bases at V and 1 base at J, with 8 bases between the two ends. CDR3 nucleotides: TGTGCCACCAGTGATTTGTCCGGGTTGAACACCGGGGAGCTGTTTTTT. Translated: CATSDLSGLNTGELFF.

The J gene is TRBJ2-2, the V gene TRBV5-1; 7 positions match TRBD1. The junction had 7 bases not matched to a gene; V was cut back by 1 base and J by 7 bases. The CDR3 spans 15 residues. Per germline, CDR1 SGHRS and CDR2 YFSETQ. CDR3 coding DNA: TGCGCCAGCAGCTTGCTACAGGGGTACGGCGGGGAGCTGTTTTTT. Protein: CASSLLQGYGGELFF.

In the case of this clone: One junction end does not reproduce the germline sequence, and a read error may be involved. The CDR3 region is CASSLESFNEQFF. DNA for the CDR3: TGCGCCAGCAGTTTGGAGAGTTTCAATGAGCAGTTCTTC. The chain uses TRBV5-1 and TRBJ2-1, with unresolved D. This CDR3 comprises 13 residues. In germline, CDR1 is SGHRS, CDR2 YFSETQ.

This rearrangement joins TRBV24-1 to TRBJ2-3, with 8 bases that match TRBD2. Germline CDR1 and CDR2: KGHDR and SFDVKD. V was clipped by 1 base and J by 2 bases; unmatched bases: 7. The CDR3 has 17 amino acids. The CDR3 reads CATSDFVAGLNTDTQYF. CDR3 coding DNA: TGTGCCACCAGTGATTTTGTAGCGGGGCTAAACACAGATACGCAGTATTTT.

The gene calls are TRBV18 and TRBJ2-7; 9 bases align to TRBD2. CDR1 and CDR2 from the germline V gene are KGHSH and LQKENI. The CDR3 has 16 amino acids. V was pared by 2 bases and J by 0 bases, with 5 bases of the junction left unmatched. DNA for the CDR3: TGTGCCAGCTCACCATCAGGCGGGGGGGTCTCCTACGAGCAGTACTTC. Amino acid sequence: CASSPSGGGVSYEQYF.

CDR3 in amino acids: CASSFLGTGSGYTF. The CDR3, as DNA: TGCGCCAGCAGCTTCCTCGGGACAGGCTCTGGCTACACCTTC. The chain is built from TRBV5-1 and TRBJ1-2, with 8 positions matching TRBD1. This CDR3 has 14 residues. Germline V lookup: CDR1 SGHRS, CDR2 YFSETQ. The V segment lost 2 bases and the J segment 7 bases; nucleotides outside the gene matches: 7. Full variable domain (outside the CDR3, taken from reference TRBV5-1 and TRBJ1-2): KAGVTQTPRYLIKTRGQQVTLSCSPISGHRSVSWYQQTPGQGLQFLFEYFSETQRNKGNFPGRFSGRQFSNSRSEMNVSTLELGDSALYLCASSFLGTGSGYTFGSGTRLTVV.

This sequence joins TRBV4-1 and TRBJ1-1; D is uncertain. Trimming removed 0 bases at V and 12 bases at J, with 17 bases between. The germline V gene has CDR1 MGHRA and CDR2 YSYEKL. The CDR3 is made up of 14 amino acids. CDR3 nucleotides: TGCGCCAGCAGCCAAGATGAGGGCCAGGAAATCCCTTTCTTT. Translated, it gives CASSQDEGQEIPFF.

The chain combines TRBV27 with TRBJ1-1; D uncertain. This CDR3 is 13 amino acids long. Per the germline V gene, CDR1 is MNHEY and CDR2 is SMNVEV (reference sequence). V shed 6 bases and J shed 4 bases, with 12 bases lying between them. The DNA of the CDR3 is TGTGCCAGCAGAGTTATACGAGGCACTGAAGCTTTCTTT. Its protein product is CASRVIRGTEAFF.

In this sample, this clone turned up once. V usage is TRBV15 and J usage is TRBJ1-1; no clear D. Between the trimmed V and J ends, which lost 2 bases and 7 bases, there was a span of 8 bases. The CDR3 contains 12 residues. Germline CDR1 reads LNHNV; CDR2 reads YYDKDF (reference sequence). Here the CDR3 DNA reads TGTGCCACCAGCAGATTTTCAGATGAAGCTTTCTTT. The encoded protein is CATSRFSDEAFF.

V gene TRBV2 combines with J gene TRBJ2-1; 11 bases line up with TRBD2. V dropped 8 bases and J dropped 9; count of bases not matched to a gene: 12. CDR1 SNHLY and CDR2 FYNNEI come from the germline V gene. The CDR3 is made up of 15 amino acids. The CDR3 DNA follows: TGTGCCAGCCACGAAATAGCGGGGGGGCTAGGTGAGCAGTTCTTC. The encoded protein is CASHEIAGGLGEQFF.

The gene calls are TRBV18 and TRBJ1-3, with unresolved D. Germline values: CDR1 KGHSH, CDR2 LQKENI. There are 17 residues in the CDR3. V was pared by 2 bases and J by 0 bases, with 14 bases between. CDR3 nucleotide sequence: TGTGCCAGCTCACCAGTTAGCGACGGAAACTCTGGAAACACCATATATTTT. This sequence encodes CASSPVSDGNSGNTIYF.

The chain joins TRBV18 to TRBJ2-7; D uncertain. The CDR3 is 17 amino acids. The germline V gene has CDR1 KGHSH and CDR2 LQKENI. Deletions cut 3 bases from V and 3 bases from J, with 21 bases between. The CDR3 spells CASSPRLGDMPHYEQYF. The DNA of the CDR3 is TGTGCCAGCTCACCGAGGTTGGGCGACATGCCCCACTACGAGCAGTACTTC.

The chain recombines TRBV7-3 with TRBJ2-3; possible D gene TRBD2, 6 bases. CDR3 length equals 14 residues. Germline V gene data show CDR1 as SGHTA and CDR2 as FQGTGA. V was cut by 5 bases and J by 0 bases, with 9 bases left in between. The CDR3 DNA reads as TGTGCCAGCAGCCCGCTAGCGAGCACAGATACGCAGTATTTT. Translation gives CASSPLASTDTQYF.

This chain connects TRBV29-1 to TRBJ2-3; D is ambiguous. Per germline, CDR1 SQVTM and CDR2 ANQGSEA. Trimming removed 4 bases from V and 3 bases from J, with 8 bases in between. The CDR3 sequence is 12 residues long. The CDR3 coding sequence is TGCAGCGTTGCTAGAGGAACAGATACGCAGTATTTT. It codes for CSVARGTDTQYF.

CDR3 protein: CASSPGADWGYTF. In DNA, the CDR3 is TGTGCCAGCTCACCAGGGGCAGACTGGGGCTACACCTTC. The V call is TRBV18, the J call TRBJ1-2, with D possibly matching TRBD1 (5 bases). V lost 2 bases, J lost 8 bases, and 12 bases lay in between. This CDR3 region has 13 residues. Germline CDR1 reads KGHSH; CDR2 reads LQKENI.